This TCR beta chain was identified during a study of blood T cells in healthy people across ages. Study-wide points: Naive T cell percentage showed a strong correlation with TCR beta diversity.

This clonotype showed up just a few times. Its antigen is still unknown. CDR3 size: 12 residues. The germline gives CDR1 SQVTM, CDR2 ANQGSEA. The germline V and J ends were trimmed by 4 bases and 0 bases, with 6 bases remaining between them. Primers used in a second PCR of roughly 7 to 12 cycles were a sample-barcoded 5' primer and a J-beta primer mix. MiXCR was run by TCRdb on the 5' RACE reads, yielding one entry per CDR3 protein. This sample has nearly 800,000 distinct CDR3 sequences, with more than 55% found just once. The sequence was obtained from a man aged 40-55 years in good health. Sequenced material: blood. This chain connects TRBV29-1 to TRBJ2-5; D unclear. The CDR3 DNA is TGCAGCGTTGGGCACTACCAAGAGACCCAGTACTTC. Translation gives CSVGHYQETQYF.